Listed below are T cell receptor beta chains from one sample, sequenced in a study of T cell changes during pregnancy in multiple sclerosis. TCRdb keeps only in-frame clones here, not all; method: immunoSEQ multiplex PCR. This sample has roughly 69,000 clones; around 92% occur once, and the top ten carry around 1.6%. Source: peripheral blood, taken after pregnancy. Receptor source: a female donor with multiple sclerosis, enrolled in a pregnancy study. CDR3s include the opening cysteine and the closing phenylalanine or tryptophan. D genes are given only for firm matches. Only some rows state a clone size, as once, few, many or a class for expanded clones.

clone_size j_call d_call v_call cdr3_length cdr3_nt cdr3_aa
. TRBJ1-2 . TRBV20-1 11 TGCAGTGCTAGAGCGGAGATTGGCTACACCTTC CSARAEIGYTF
. TRBJ2-2 . TRBV5-1 12 TGCGCCAGCAGCGTTTTAGATGGGGAGCTGTTTTTT CASSVLDGELFF
. TRBJ2-7 . TRBV30 11 TGTGCCTGGAGTCCAGACTACGAGCAGTACTTC CAWSPDYEQYF
. TRBJ1-5 TRBD1 TRBV29-1 15 TGCAGCGTTTCAGAGGGGGCTGGGCGGGGACAGCCCCAGCATTTT CSVSEGAGRGQPQHF
. TRBJ2-5 TRBD1 TRBV10-3 14 TGTGCCATCAGTGAGGCCGGGACAGAAGAGACCCAGTACTTC CAISEAGTEETQYF
. TRBJ2-7 TRBD2 TRBV10-3 15 TGTGCCATCAGGGATGGACTAGCGGGGAGCTACGAGCAGTACTTC CAIRDGLAGSYEQYF
. TRBJ2-7 . TRBV5-4 12 TGTGCCAGCAGCTTGGATATCGACGAGCAGTACTTC CASSLDIDEQYF
. TRBJ2-7 TRBD2 TRBV5-6 16 TGTGCCAGCAGCTTGGTTAGCGGGAGGGCCGGGTACGAGCAGTACTTC CASSLVSGRAGYEQYF
. TRBJ2-7 TRBD1 TRBV7-2 16 TGTGCCAGCAGCTCGATGGATTCGACAGGGTTGAACGAGCAGTACTTC CASSSMDSTGLNEQYF
. TRBJ2-5 . TRBV29-1 12 TGCAGCGTACAGACTAGGGGAGAGACCCAGTACTTC CSVQTRGETQYF
. TRBJ1-5 . TRBV19 17 TGTGCCAGTAAGGTGGGCCTGGCTGGCTTGGTCAATCAGCCCCAGCATTTT CASKVGLAGLVNQPQHF
. TRBJ1-1 . TRBV5-1 13 TGCGCCAGCAGCTTTTCAATGAACACTGAAGCTTTCTTT CASSFSMNTEAFF
. TRBJ1-2 . TRBV7-9 12 TGTGCCAGCAGCTTAGGGGCAGGGAACTACACCTTC CASSLGAGNYTF
. TRBJ2-3 TRBD2 TRBV7-9 17 TGTGCCAGCAGCTTAAGAGGACTAGCGGGATTCACAGATACGCAGTATTTT CASSLRGLAGFTDTQYF
. TRBJ1-5 . TRBV19 16 TGTGCCAGTAGTATTCTAGGTGTCCTGTACAATCAGCCCCAGCATTTT CASSILGVLYNQPQHF
. TRBJ2-5 TRBD1 TRBV7-2 14 TGTGCCAGCAGCTCCGGGACAGTTCAAGAGACCCAGTACTTC CASSSGTVQETQYF
. TRBJ2-1 . TRBV7-2 15 TGTGCCAGCAGCCAGGGGCGGGCCACCTACAATGAGCAGTTCTTC CASSQGRATYNEQFF
. TRBJ1-5 TRBD1 TRBV6-5 14 TGTGCCAGCAGTTACGGGACAGGGGCTCAGCCCCAGCATTTT CASSYGTGAQPQHF
. TRBJ2-7 . TRBV2 13 TGTGCCTGCGGACCGGGAACGACCTACGAGCAGTACTTC CACGPGTTYEQYF
. TRBJ2-2 . TRBV4-3 13 TGCGCCAGCAGCCACCGAGGTACCGGGGAGCTGTTTTTT CASSHRGTGELFF
. TRBJ2-7 TRBD2 TRBV6-6 16 TGTGCCAGCAGATCCCCCTCGGGCGGGAGCTCCTACGAGCAGTACTTC CASRSPSGGSSYEQYF
. TRBJ2-1 . TRBV19 14 TGTGCCAGTAGACCCGGGAGCTCCTACAATGAGCAGTTCTTC CASRPGSSYNEQFF
. TRBJ1-5 TRBD1 TRBV5-5 16 TGTGCCAGCAGCGACCAAGACAGGGGGCGCGATCAGCCCCAGCATTTT CASSDQDRGRDQPQHF
. TRBJ1-5 . TRBV10-3 13 TGTGCCATCACCCAGGGGAGCAATCAGCCCCAGCATTTT CAITQGSNQPQHF
. TRBJ2-5 . TRBV6-4 13 TGTGCCAGCAGTGTCCAGGGGGGTGAGACCCAGTACTTC CASSVQGGETQYF
. TRBJ2-1 . TRBV6-4 16 TGTGCCAGCAGTGCACAAGGGGGAGCGGGGCACAATGAGCAGTTCTTC CASSAQGGAGHNEQFF
. TRBJ2-1 . TRBV19 14 TGTGCCAGTAGTATAGATACAGAATACAATGAGCAGTTCTTC CASSIDTEYNEQFF
. TRBJ2-2 . TRBV6-6 14 TGTGCCAGCACGTCGAACGCGGGTCCCGGGGAGCTGTTTTTT CASTSNAGPGELFF
. TRBJ2-1 TRBD2 TRBV19 17 TGTGCCAGTAGTACGCGGACTAGCGGGAGAGGTCTCAATGAGCAGTTCTTC CASSTRTSGRGLNEQFF
. TRBJ2-1 TRBD2 TRBV7-3 15 TGTGCCAGCAGTCCTGACCGGGGGGCCTACAATGAGCAGTTCTTC CASSPDRGAYNEQFF
. TRBJ2-5 TRBD2 TRBV6-1 15 TGTGCCACCTCTTGGGGAGGCGCGGGAGAAGAGACCCAGTACTTC CATSWGGAGEETQYF
. TRBJ2-1 TRBD2 TRBV6-4 15 TGTGCCAGCAGCCGCGCTAGCGGGACTTACGATGAGCAGTTCTTC CASSRASGTYDEQFF
. TRBJ1-1 . TRBV19 15 TGTGCCAGTAGTATTAATTACGGGGTGAACACTGAAGCTTTCTTT CASSINYGVNTEAFF
. TRBJ1-1 . TRBV7-9 16 TGTGCCAGCAGCCGGAGGGGGGGTATAACGAACACTGAAGCTTTCTTT CASSRRGGITNTEAFF
. TRBJ1-1 TRBD1 TRBV18 14 TGTGCCAGCTCACCAGGACAGGCTAACACTGAAGCTTTCTTT CASSPGQANTEAFF
few TRBJ2-3 . TRBV18 14 TGTGCCAGCTCACCTCAGGCCCCCCGGGATACGCAGTATTTT CASSPQAPRDTQYF
. TRBJ2-7 TRBD1 TRBV25-1 13 TGTGCCTCGACAGGGGAAAGCTCCTACGAGCAGTACTTC CASTGESSYEQYF
. TRBJ2-1 TRBD1 TRBV7-9 15 TGTGCCAGCAGCCAGACAGGGGACTTCTACAATGAGCAGTTCTTC CASSQTGDFYNEQFF
. TRBJ1-1 . TRBV2 15 TGTGCCAGCAGTGAACTAGGTCCCGGAAACACTGAAGCTTTCTTT CASSELGPGNTEAFF
. TRBJ2-1 TRBD2 TRBV19 13 TGTGCCAGCAGTCTAGCGGGAGACAATGAGCAGTTCTTC CASSLAGDNEQFF
. TRBJ2-5 TRBD2 TRBV4-1 17 TGCGCCAGCAGCCAAGATAGGGCGACTAGCGGTCAAGAGACCCAGTACTTC CASSQDRATSGQETQYF
. TRBJ1-1 . TRBV5-1 12 TGCGCCAGCAGCTTGTCCTTCACTGAAGCTTTCTTT CASSLSFTEAFF
. TRBJ2-7 TRBD1 TRBV9 15 TGTGCCAGCAGCGTAGCTACGGGACAGACCTACGAGCAGTACTTC CASSVATGQTYEQYF
. TRBJ1-1 . TRBV6-5 15 TGTGCCAGCAGTTACGGCGACCCACGGGACACTGAAGCTTTCTTT CASSYGDPRDTEAFF
. TRBJ2-1 TRBD2 TRBV11-2 18 TGTGCCAGCAGCCTACTCTCTGGGGCTAGCGGGAGAGGCAATGAGCAGTTCTTC CASSLLSGASGRGNEQFF
. TRBJ2-7 TRBD1 TRBV5-1 17 TGCGCCAGCAGCTTGGCCCGTTCGACAGGGGCGGCCTACGAGCAGTACTTC CASSLARSTGAAYEQYF
. TRBJ1-2 . TRBV4-1 13 TGCGCCAGCAGCCAAGTAGGACAGTATGGCTACACCTTC CASSQVGQYGYTF
. TRBJ1-1 . TRBV7-2 14 TGTGCCAGCAGCTTAGGACAAGAAAACACTGAAGCTTTCTTT CASSLGQENTEAFF
. TRBJ2-5 . TRBV6-6 14 TGTGCCAGCAGTCACACAGAGTACCAAGAGACCCAGTACTTC CASSHTEYQETQYF
. TRBJ2-1 TRBD2 TRBV7-2 16 TGTGCCAGCAGCTTAGCGCCTAGCGGGGGTTACAATGAGCAGTTCTTC CASSLAPSGGYNEQFF
. TRBJ1-3 . TRBV19 14 TGTGCCAGTAGTCAACAGAGCTCTGGAAACACCATATATTTT CASSQQSSGNTIYF
. TRBJ1-1 TRBD1 TRBV29-1 16 TGCAGCGTTGATGGACAGGGAGGCCTTATGAACACTGAAGCTTTCTTT CSVDGQGGLMNTEAFF
once TRBJ2-5 TRBD2 TRBV4-1 14 TGCGCCATCCTACTAGCGGGAGTTGGGGAGACCCAGTACTTC CAILLAGVGETQYF
. TRBJ2-2 . TRBV10-3 16 TGTGCCATCAGTGAGTCCCCGCGGGAAGGCACCGGGGAGCTGTTTTTT CAISESPREGTGELFF
. TRBJ2-7 . TRBV21-1 9 TGTGCAGAGGGTCGGGAGCAGTACTTC CAEGREQYF
. TRBJ1-1 . TRBV5-5 11 TGTGCCAGCAGCTTCACAGCAGAAGCTTTCTTT CASSFTAEAFF
. TRBJ2-1 TRBD1 TRBV11-2 16 TGTGCCAGCAGCCCTTACCAGGGGGTCTCCTACAATGAGCAGTTCTTC CASSPYQGVSYNEQFF
. TRBJ2-1 . TRBV6-1 12 TGTGCCAGCAGAACCGGTCGCAATGAGCAGTTCTTC CASRTGRNEQFF
. TRBJ2-1 TRBD1 TRBV6-1 18 TGTGCCAGCAGTGAAGCGGGACAGAGACGCAACAGGGCTGGTGAGCAGTTCTTC CASSEAGQRRNRAGEQFF
. TRBJ2-4 . TRBV6-5 15 TGTGCCAGCAGTTACCGGGGACCTCGGGAGAACATTCAGTACTTC CASSYRGPRENIQYF